The 21 T cell receptor beta chains listed next were all sequenced from one sample in a study of cytomegalovirus exposure and HLA in healthy donors. This PCR relied on a set of 60 Vbeta primers and 13 Jbeta primers. Clones were read by immunoSEQ multiplex PCR, and TCRdb kept only the in-frame ones, dropping some. The sample consists of roughly 160,000 clones, about 83% of them appearing once. Material for sequencing was PBMCs. These receptors were collected from a young woman in good health and CMV-seronegative.

J is TRBJ1-6 and V is TRBV7-2; 8 bases are a match to TRBD1. From germline, CDR1 is SGHTA and CDR2 FQGNSA. CDR3 length: 17 amino acids. Losses at the gene ends were 5 bases for V and 7 bases for J; bases not matched to a gene: 13. DNA for the CDR3: TGTGCCAGCAGCACGGGCGGGCAGGGGGCCTGGAATTCACCCCTCCACTTT. Amino acid sequence: CASSTGGQGAWNSPLHF.

The chain couples TRBV5-1 to TRBJ2-1, with a possible D match to TRBD2 (6 bases). The germline V gene has CDR1 SGHRS and CDR2 YFSETQ. Between the trimmed V and J ends, which lost 4 bases and 8 bases, there was a span of 19 bases. The CDR3 is made up of 15 amino acids. As DNA, the CDR3 is TGCGCCAGCAGCATTCAGCGGGCCAGTCGGGATGAGCAGTTCTTC. It codes for CASSIQRASRDEQFF.

The J gene is TRBJ2-5, the V gene TRBV18; 14 bases align to TRBD2. V was clipped by 1 base and J by 4 bases; unmatched bases: 2. This CDR3 region has 16 residues. Germline values: CDR1 KGHSH, CDR2 LQKENI. The DNA of the CDR3 is TGTGCCAGCTCACCACGGACTAGCGGGGGGAGAGAGACCCAGTACTTC. This sequence encodes CASSPRTSGGRETQYF.

This rearrangement joins TRBV6-1 to TRBJ1-1, with 8 bases matching TRBD1. V dropped 6 bases and J dropped 1; count of bases not matched to a gene: 4. The CDR3 contains 14 residues. CDR1 is MNHNS, CDR2 SASEGT, per germline. The CDR3 DNA sequence: TGTGCCAGCAGAACACAGGGGGGGAACACTGAAGCTTTCTTT. This gives the protein CASRTQGGNTEAFF.

This chain uses TRBV19 with TRBJ2-1; a possible D gene is TRBD1 (6 bases). The CDR3 has 15 amino acids. CDR1 is LNHDA, CDR2 SQIVND, per germline (reference sequence). Trimming stripped 6 bases from V and 4 bases from J, with 16 bases between. The CDR3 DNA follows: TGTGCCAGTAGCCCCCGAAAGGGGGTTTACAATGAGCAGTTCTTC. This encodes CASSPRKGVYNEQFF.

The chain couples TRBV7-6 to TRBJ1-1, with TRBD1 identical over 12 bases. With 4 bases clipped from V and 1 base from J, the junction kept 1 base outside the gene matches. Germline V CDR1 and CDR2: SGHVS, FNYEAQ. This CDR3 has 15 amino acids. CDR3 DNA sequence: TGTGCCAGCAGCTCGGGACAGGGGGCGAACACTGAAGCTTTCTTT. This translates into CASSSGQGANTEAFF.

The gene calls are TRBV10-3 and TRBJ2-2, with D possibly matching TRBD1 (6 bases). CDR3 size: 14 residues. V was trimmed by 10 bases and J by 10 bases, leaving 22 bases between them. Looked up from germline, CDR1 is ENHRY and CDR2 is SYGVKD. The CDR3 region is CATWWGNRATELFF. CDR3 in DNA: TGTGCCACATGGTGGGGGAACAGGGCTACGGAGCTGTTTTTT.

The chain joins TRBV28 to TRBJ1-2; D perhaps matches TRBD1 (5 bases). The length of the CDR3 is 12 residues. From germline, CDR1 is MDHEN and CDR2 SYDVKM. V was cut by 5 bases and J by 13 bases, with 17 bases left in between. DNA of the CDR3: TGTGCCAGCAGTCTCAGGCTGTCGGGGGGCACCTTC. It yields the protein CASSLRLSGGTF.

The V gene is TRBV6-5, the J gene TRBJ2-2; no firm D call. Germline V gene lookup returns CDR1 MNHEY and CDR2 SVGAGI. Trimming removed 5 bases at V and 7 bases at J, with 8 bases between. The CDR3 totals 12 residues. The CDR3 is CASSEILGELFF. DNA of the CDR3: TGTGCCAGCAGTGAGATCCTCGGGGAGCTGTTTTTT.

CDR3 in amino acids: CASSPRTAGLEQYF. The CDR3 bases are TGTGCCAGCAGCCCCCGGACAGCAGGTCTCGAGCAGTACTTC. The rearrangement joins TRBV7-2 to TRBJ2-7; possibly TRBD1 for D (6 bases). The germline V gene encodes CDR1 SGHTA and CDR2 FQGNSA. The germline V and J ends were trimmed by 5 bases and 6 bases, with 17 bases remaining between them. This CDR3 is built from 14 residues.

V gene TRBV19 combines with J gene TRBJ2-3, with D possibly being TRBD1 (5 bases). CDR1 is LNHDA and CDR2 is SQIVND in the germline V gene (reference sequence). The CDR3 spans 15 residues. Trimming removed 7 bases from V and 4 bases from J, with 18 bases in between. In DNA, the CDR3 is TGTGCCAGTAAACGTGGCAGGGATCGGGCAGATACGCAGTATTTT. Protein product: CASKRGRDRADTQYF.

V usage is TRBV28 and J usage is TRBJ1-2; 7 positions match TRBD1. Germline V gene lookup returns CDR1 MDHEN and CDR2 SYDVKM. Unmatched junction bases numbered 10, after V lost 8 bases and J lost 4 bases. This CDR3 spans 14 amino acids. The CDR3, as DNA: TGTGCCAGCCTACAGGGGTTCAGTAGCTATGGCTACACCTTC. Protein product: CASLQGFSSYGYTF.

The chain carries TRBV4-3 and TRBJ1-5; no firm D call. Per the germline V gene, CDR1 is LGHNA and CDR2 is YSLEER. The CDR3 contains 15 residues. Deletions cut 7 bases from V and 7 bases from J, with 20 bases between. CDR3 DNA: TGCGCCAGCACTCAAAATTGGGGAGGCGTCCAGCCCCAGCATTTT. Amino acids: CASTQNWGGVQPQHF.

This chain uses TRBV7-9 with TRBJ2-1; possibly TRBD2 for D (6 bases). CDR1 is SEHNR, CDR2 FQNEAQ, per germline (reference sequence). The CDR3 runs to 17 residues. Trimming left V 8 bases short and J 4 bases short, with 24 bases between. The DNA for the CDR3 is TGTGCCAGCTCCGGCCACCCCGATCTAGCGCATTACAATGAGCAGTTCTTC. Translating gives CASSGHPDLAHYNEQFF.

V gene TRBV28 combines with J gene TRBJ2-3; 11 nucleotides agree with TRBD2. The CDR3 extends over 15 amino acids. Germline assignment: CDR1 MDHEN and CDR2 SYDVKM. The CDR3 reads CISRSGRVGSDTQYF. Written as DNA, the CDR3 is TGTATCTCTCGTAGCGGGAGGGTCGGCTCAGATACGCAGTATTTT.

The chain combines TRBV9 with TRBJ2-1; perhaps TRBD2 as D (6 bases). Germline CDR1 is SGDLS and CDR2 is YYNGEE. The CDR3 extends over 16 amino acids. The V gene lost 4 bases and the J gene lost 5 bases, with 19 bases spanning the gap. The CDR3 protein is CASSPRVAGGNNEQFF. As DNA, the CDR3 is TGTGCCAGCAGCCCCAGGGTAGCTGGGGGGAACAATGAGCAGTTCTTC.

This clone was recorded only once. The rearrangement links TRBV6-6 to TRBJ1-1; no reliable D call. CDR3 size: 13 residues. With 3 bases removed from V and 0 bases from J, the gap between germline ends came to 5 bases. CDR1 and CDR2 (germline): MNHNY, SVGAGI (reference sequence). The CDR3 DNA reads as TGTGCCAGCAGTTATAGCCTGAACACTGAAGCTTTCTTT. Residues: CASSYSLNTEAFF.

This chain connects TRBV7-2 to TRBJ1-1; D possibly corresponds to TRBD1 (6 bases). This CDR3 contains 17 residues. Germline CDR1 is SGHTA and CDR2 is FQGNSA. Trimming took off 1 base at V and 5 bases at J, with 20 bases between the two ends. The CDR3 nucleotides are TGTGCCAGCAGCTTAGTGGGGGCAGGAAGGATGAGGACTGAAGCTTTCTTT. Its protein is CASSLVGAGRMRTEAFF. The whole variable domain, filled in from reference TRBV7-2 and TRBJ1-1, reads GAGVSQSPSNKVTEKGKDVELRCDPISGHTALYWYRQSLGQGLEFLIYFQGNSAPDKSGLPSDRFSAERTGGSVSTLTIQRTQQEDSAVYLCASSLVGAGRMRTEAFFGQGTRLTVV.

The chain uses TRBV27 and TRBJ2-2; D is undetermined. Between the trimmed V and J ends, which lost 4 bases and 0 bases, there was a span of 9 bases. Germline loops: CDR1 MNHEY, CDR2 SMNVEV (reference sequence). This CDR3 comprises 15 residues. This CDR3 is CASSSYTANTGELFF. The CDR3 DNA follows: TGTGCCAGCAGTTCATACACCGCGAACACCGGGGAGCTGTTTTTT.

The CDR3 here is CASSSQLAGVRYEQYF. In nucleotides, the CDR3 is TGTGCCAGCAGTTCCCAACTAGCGGGAGTTCGCTACGAGCAGTACTTC. The chain carries TRBV13 and TRBJ2-7, with 11 bases matching TRBD2. In germline, CDR1 is PRHDT, CDR2 FYEKMQ (reference sequence). The CDR3 has 16 residues. The ends lost 6 bases at V and 3 bases at J; junction bases unmatched: 10.

The chain is built from TRBV10-3 and TRBJ2-7; D possibly corresponds to TRBD1 (5 bases). The germline gives CDR1 ENHRY, CDR2 SYGVKD. Trimming took off 4 bases at V and 2 bases at J, with 9 bases between the two ends. The CDR3 spans 13 residues. CDR3 amino acids: CAISGDSTYEQYF. CDR3 bases: TGTGCCATCAGTGGAGACAGCACCTACGAGCAGTACTTC.